This T cell receptor beta chain came from a study of blood T cell repertoires in COVID-19. Background on the study: COVID-19 samples, acute and convalescent, were from the United States, Italy and Spain. PBMCs, B-cell-depleted T cells, or T cells were the source of the cDNA or gDNA that made up the material.

Under the authors' procedure: The assay estimated nucleated cells by amplifying reference gene primers. The method was immunoSEQ multiplex PCR; TCRdb's version includes in-frame clones alone and lacks a portion of them. V and J calls and clone size are those listed in that table; D and trimming were worked out from the DNA. Of 200,000 to 250,000 clones listed, roughly 81% are singletons. This CDR3 is 18 amino acids long. Between the trimmed V and J ends, which lost 4 bases and 6 bases, there was a span of 25 bases. The germline V gene encodes CDR1 SGDLS and CDR2 YYNGEE. The sequencing sample was made of peripheral blood. The chain has TRBV9 and TRBJ2-2, with D perhaps TRBD2 (7 bases). The clonotype comes from a man aged 45-60 years who had recovered from COVID-19. DNA for the CDR3: TGTGCCAGCAGCCCCCGGGGGCGGCCCGGGACTACTGCCGGGGAGCTGTTTTTT. Its protein is CASSPRGRPGTTAGELFF.